This paragraph covers one TCR beta chain sequence. The data were obtained in a study of T cell changes during pregnancy in multiple sclerosis. V shed 8 bases and J 3 bases; nucleotides not matched to a gene: 5. CDR3 size: 13 residues. CDR1 and CDR2 from the germline V gene are MNHNS and SASEGT. Assay used: immunoSEQ multiplex PCR; TCRdb lists only in-frame clones, some missing. The sample lists 100,000 or so clones, 90% to 95% occurring once. The specimen comprised peripheral blood, sampled in the first trimester of pregnancy. V gene TRBV6-1 combines with J gene TRBJ2-7, with 9 bases that match TRBD2. This sequence originates from a female donor with multiple sclerosis, enrolled in a pregnancy study. The CDR3 DNA reads as TGTGCCAGCGGTCTAGCGGGGATCTACGAGCAGTACTTC. Translation: CASGLAGIYEQYF.